Listed below are T cell receptor beta chains from one sample, sequenced in a study of control samples from healthy donors and cancer patients. TCRdb's copy holds only in-frame clones and misses some; the assay was immunoSEQ multiplex PCR. Of about 94,000 clones in the sample, 86% were seen once. The sequencing sample was made of blood. These receptors were collected from a woman in her fifties or sixties in good health. The conserved cysteine and the conserved F or W are not part of the CDR3 here. Each record gives: J gene, V gene, CDR3 protein.

TRBJ1-2 TRBV6-5 ASTSWGVYGYT
TRBJ2-7 TRBV5-6 ASSLAGQGAYEQY
TRBJ1-4 TRBV3-1/TRBV3-2 ASSPVGGEKLF
TRBJ2-1 TRBV14 ASSQVQLAVGQF
TRBJ1-6 TRBV2 ASSVRFSYNSPLH
TRBJ1-2 TRBV6-2/TRBV6-3 ASSTTANYGYT
TRBJ2-7 TRBV5-4 ASSLGQGARVYEQY
TRBJ2-7 TRBV5-3 ARSLSNGSGSYEQY
TRBJ2-2 TRBV3-1/TRBV3-2 ASSRGLAEGAGELF
TRBJ2-1 TRBV4-3 ASSQDLGRGYNEQF
TRBJ2-1 TRBV3-1/TRBV3-2 ASSQDTVAYNEQF
TRBJ1-3 TRBV7-2 ASSTLGASSGNTIY
TRBJ1-2 TRBV28 ASSLLGYGYT
TRBJ2-2 TRBV18 ASSPPRAGEPTGELF
TRBJ2-3 TRBV27 ASSLSGTGPQIRSI
TRBJ2-7 TRBV19 ASSPGLPNVEQY
TRBJ2-3 TRBV19 ASSVWVAEKDTQY
TRBJ2-5 TRBV9 ASSRGQGMGETQY
TRBJ2-2 TRBV18 ASSLASGRNTGELF
TRBJ2-6 TRBV7-2 ASSLTTGGYIAGANVLT
TRBJ2-7 TRBV19 ASSISAGRAGEQY
TRBJ2-1 TRBV27 ASSLSNNEQF
TRBJ1-2 TRBV10-3 AISESGRDYGYT
TRBJ2-7 TRBV28 ASSLGVQGANEQY
TRBJ2-1 TRBV19 ASSLRDTSYNEQF
TRBJ2-1 TRBV7-2 ASSLDRSSYNEQF
TRBJ1-5 TRBV19 ASSIFRDRYSNQPQH
TRBJ1-5 TRBV5-6 ASSFGISNQPQH
TRBJ1-1 TRBV9 ASSARGRGDEAF
TRBJ2-1 TRBV9 ASSARDSYNEQF
TRBJ2-1 TRBV7-2 ASSQESWGGGNEQF
TRBJ2-3 TRBV7-2 ASSSTPADTQY
TRBJ2-3 TRBV9 ASSVDVTDTQY
TRBJ1-2 TRBV7-2 ASSPRTSTGYINYGYT
TRBJ2-5 TRBV5-4 ASSFTGTFQETQY
TRBJ2-1 TRBV6-2/TRBV6-3 ASSQQGGSSYNEQF
TRBJ2-3 TRBV19 ASSIQALSTDTQY
TRBJ1-2 TRBV29-1 TTMSGIGGYT
TRBJ2-3 TRBV6-1 ASSEPALQRTDTQY
TRBJ2-5 TRBV6-4 ATPTSGQETQY
TRBJ2-1 TRBV25-1 ASGKAGFNEQF
TRBJ1-1 TRBV19 ASSAGTGGFTEAF
TRBJ1-6 TRBV14 ASSRSSSYNSPLH
TRBJ1-5 TRBV11-2 ASSWTSNQPQH
TRBJ1-2 TRBV6-5 ASSTPGQGNYGYT
TRBJ1-1 TRBV7-5 ARSLGQRLGGILEAF